Listed below are T cell receptor beta chains from one sample, sequenced in a study of type 1 regulatory T cells. TCRdb independently ran MiXCR on the reads; one entry per CDR3 protein. The sample includes some 90,000 distinct CDR3 sequences, 30% to 35% of them seen just once. The sample taken for sequencing was CD4+ T cells, either the whole sample or a sorted fraction (not recorded which). The receptors derive from a human donor in good health. Each CDR3 is given with its conserved first and last residue. The D gene is left open where the match is weak. Only some rows state a clone size, as once, few, many or a class for expanded clones.

>TRBJ2-5|NA|TRBV11-2|NA
CASSLVAAKETQYF
TGTGCCAGCAGCTTAGTAGCGGCCAAAGAGACCCAGTACTTC
>TRBJ1-2|few|TRBV20-1|NA
CSALEIGWGGYTF
TGCAGTGCTCTAGAAATAGGATGGGGTGGCTACACCTTC
>TRBJ2-5|few|TRBV4-1|TRBD1
CASSLRQGGGVGETQYF
TGCGCCAGCAGCCTTAGACAGGGGGGCGGGGTGGGGGAGACCCAGTACTTC
>TRBJ2-7|NA|TRBV14|TRBD2
CASSRLRLAGESYEQYF
TGTGCCAGCAGCCGGTTAAGACTAGCGGGAGAATCCTACGAGCAGTACTTC
>TRBJ2-2|NA|TRBV12-3/TRBV12-4|TRBD1
CASSLGLSGQGRPGELFF
TGTGCCAGCAGTTTAGGTTTATCGGGACAGGGAAGACCCGGGGAGCTGTTTTTT
>TRBJ2-1|NA|TRBV5-1|NA
CASSVLGGVANEQFF
TGCGCCAGCAGCGTCCTTGGAGGGGTGGCCAATGAGCAGTTCTTC
>TRBJ2-3|NA|TRBV7-9|TRBD2
CAYREGSADTQYF
TGTGCCTATCGGGAGGGGAGCGCAGATACGCAGTATTTT
>TRBJ2-2|NA|TRBV7-3|NA
CASSWGFGSSTGELFF
TGTGCCAGCAGCTGGGGCTTCGGAAGCAGCACCGGGGAGCTGTTTTTT
>TRBJ2-3|NA|TRBV12-3/TRBV12-4|NA
CASSFVTGARRYTQYF
TGTGCCAGCAGTTTCGTTACTGGGGCTAGAAGATATACGCAGTATTTT
>TRBJ2-1|NA|TRBV18|NA
CASSPRSLGDEQFF
TGTGCCAGCTCACCTAGGTCCTTAGGCGATGAGCAGTTCTTC
>TRBJ2-2|few|TRBV28|NA
CATGTSYTGELFF
TGTGCCACCGGGACAAGTTACACCGGGGAGCTGTTTTTT
>TRBJ2-1|few|TRBV7-8|TRBD2
CASSLGLAGGLGNEQFF
TGTGCCAGCAGCTTAGGACTAGCGGGAGGACTTGGGAATGAGCAGTTCTTC
>TRBJ2-5|NA|TRBV7-2|TRBD2
CASSISGTSGQETQYF
TGTGCCAGCAGCATCTCCGGGACTAGCGGCCAAGAGACCCAGTACTTC
>TRBJ1-5|NA|TRBV20-1|NA
CSAARGNQPQHF
TGCAGTGCTGCAAGGGGGAATCAGCCCCAGCATTTT
>TRBJ1-1|NA|TRBV30|TRBD1
CAWSQTGLTEAFF
TGTGCCTGGAGCCAGACAGGGCTTACTGAAGCTTTCTTT
>TRBJ2-7|few|TRBV30|TRBD1
CATNRRRQGANEQYF
TGTGCCACTAACCGCCGGCGACAGGGGGCCAACGAGCAGTACTTC
>TRBJ1-3|few|TRBV13|NA
CASSLKGRGNTIYF
TGTGCCAGCAGCTTAAAAGGCAGGGGAAACACCATATATTTT
>TRBJ2-5|NA|TRBV18|NA
CASSPRVSYQETQYF
TGTGCCAGCTCACCACGGGTTAGCTACCAAGAGACCCAGTACTTC
>TRBJ1-6|NA|TRBV4-2|TRBD1
CASSQGTQGDYSPLHF
TGTGCCAGCAGCCAAGGAACCCAGGGGGATTACTCACCCCTCCACTTT
>TRBJ2-1|NA|TRBV6-5|TRBD2
CASSPISGRVYNEQFF
TGTGCCAGCAGCCCTATATCCGGGAGGGTATATAATGAGCAGTTCTTC
>TRBJ2-3|NA|TRBV18|TRBD2
CASSPPTGGRSTDTQYF
TGTGCCAGCTCACCACCGACGGGCGGGAGGAGCACAGATACGCAGTATTTT
>TRBJ2-1|NA|TRBV6-5|TRBD2
CASSYSRGLAGRDEQFF
TGTGCCAGCAGTTACTCGAGGGGACTAGCGGGACGTGATGAGCAGTTCTTC
>TRBJ1-1|few|TRBV9|NA
CASSVGSVQNTEAFF
TGTGCCAGCAGCGTAGGATCGGTGCAGAACACTGAAGCTTTCTTT
>TRBJ2-5|few|TRBV28|NA
CASSFEVSRVDRETQYF
TGTGCCAGCAGTTTCGAAGTGAGCAGGGTCGATAGAGAGACCCAGTACTTC
>TRBJ2-3|NA|TRBV6-2/TRBV6-3|NA
CAARGDRITDTQYF
TGTGCCGCACGCGGAGACAGAATCACAGATACGCAGTATTTT
>TRBJ2-6|NA|TRBV11-2|NA
CASSGFGANVLTF
TGTGCCAGCAGTGGCTTTGGGGCCAACGTCCTGACTTTC
>TRBJ2-7|few|TRBV29-1|TRBD1
CSVELGTGVEQYF
TGCAGCGTTGAACTCGGGACAGGGGTCGAGCAGTACTTC
>TRBJ2-1|once|TRBV7-9|NA
CASSPTCDEQFF
TGTGCCAGCAGCCCCACCTGCGATGAGCAGTTCTTC
>TRBJ2-5|once|TRBV20-1|NA
CSARKTEAQEIQYF
TGCAGTGCCCGGAAGACGGAGGCCCAAGAGATCCAGTACTTC
>TRBJ2-6|few|TRBV28|NA
CASSLFFSSGANVLTF
TGTGCCAGCAGTTTGTTTTTCAGCTCTGGGGCCAACGTCCTGACTTTC
>TRBJ2-1|NA|TRBV10-3|NA
CAISESGGPYNEQFF
TGTGCCATCAGTGAGTCTGGCGGGCCCTACAATGAGCAGTTCTTC
>TRBJ2-2|few|TRBV6-6|NA
CASSYSSGAGELFF
TGTGCCAGCAGTTACTCGTCGGGGGCCGGGGAGCTGTTTTTT
>TRBJ2-1|NA|TRBV20-1|TRBD2
CSATSGSLANEQFF
TGCAGTGCTACTAGCGGGAGCCTTGCCAATGAGCAGTTCTTC
>TRBJ1-5|once|TRBV7-2|TRBD1
CASSLGQGYNQPQHF
TGTGCCAGCAGCTTAGGACAGGGGTACAATCAGCCCCAGCATTTT
>TRBJ2-1|NA|TRBV4-3|NA
CASSQAASFGWNEQFF
TGCGCCAGCAGCCAAGCTGCGTCCTTTGGTTGGAATGAGCAGTTCTTC
>TRBJ2-5|NA|TRBV5-1|NA
CASSWPGRGETQYF
TGCGCCAGCAGCTGGCCGGGGCGCGGGGAGACCCAGTACTTC
>TRBJ2-2|few|TRBV11-2|NA
CASSPYRSTGELFF
TGTGCCAGCAGCCCCTACCGAAGCACCGGGGAGCTGTTTTTT